These 13 T cell receptor beta chains were sequenced from one sample in a study of blood T cell repertoires in COVID-19. Repertoires were generated with immunoSEQ multiplex PCR, while TCRdb's copy carries only in-frame clones and drops some. In the table there are approximately 140,000 clones, roughly four fifths of which are singletons. Material for sequencing was peripheral blood. These receptors were collected from a human donor with acute or convalescent COVID-19. The donor label of this sample is uncertain.

This rearrangement joins TRBV30 to TRBJ1-1, with a tentative D call TRBD1 (5 bases). CDR1 and CDR2 (germline): GTSNPN, SVGIG (reference sequence). The CDR3 extends over 14 amino acids. V dropped 2 bases and J dropped 1 base, with 11 bases sitting between them. The CDR3 spells CAWSRGSGNTEAFF. The CDR3 DNA sequence: TGTGCCTGGAGTAGGGGCTCGGGGAACACTGAAGCTTTCTTT.

The chain links TRBV27 to TRBJ1-2, with a possible D match to TRBD1 (5 bases). Trimming cost V 0 bases and J 1 base, with 9 bases left between them. CDR1 and CDR2 from the germline V gene are MNHEY and SMNVEV (reference sequence). The length of the CDR3 is 15 residues. CDR3 residues: CASSLSPGGNYGYTF. The CDR3 coding sequence is TGTGCCAGCAGTTTATCACCGGGGGGTAACTATGGCTACACCTTC.

The chain is built from TRBV5-5 and TRBJ1-5, with 7 bases aligning to TRBD1. The CDR3 sequence is 14 residues long. Per germline, CDR1 SGHKS and CDR2 YYEKEE (reference sequence). The junction had 3 bases not matched to a gene; V was cut back by 3 bases and J by 3 bases. The CDR3 DNA is TGTGCCAGCAGCTCGGGGACAGTCAATCAGCCCCAGCATTTT. Its translation is CASSSGTVNQPQHF.

With regard to this clone: Other DNA variants within this sample encode the same CDR3. The chain couples TRBV30 to TRBJ1-2; tentatively, D is TRBD1 (5 bases). The V and J ends lost 1 base and 4 bases respectively, with 7 bases between them. The germline V gene has CDR1 GTSNPN and CDR2 SVGIG (reference sequence). CDR3 length: 12 amino acids. DNA for the CDR3: TGTGCCTGGAGTGGGGGGGTCTATGGCTACACCTTC. Its translation: CAWSGGVYGYTF.

The chain uses TRBV6-2 or TRBV6-3 and TRBJ2-1, with TRBD1 as a possible D gene (6 bases). The CDR3 has 16 amino acids. The V and J ends lost 5 bases and 5 bases respectively, with 19 bases between them. Germline V CDR1 and CDR2: MNHEY, SVGEGT. In DNA form, the CDR3 reads TGTGCCAGCAGTGACTTACAGGGAAGCCCCCACAATGAGCAGTTCTTC. This sequence encodes CASSDLQGSPHNEQFF.

This clone was recorded once. V gene TRBV7-6 combines with J gene TRBJ1-1; D is unclear. Trimming took 1 base from V and 5 from J, leaving 11 bases between them. CDR1 is SGHVS and CDR2 is FNYEAQ in the germline V gene. The CDR3 covers 14 residues. The CDR3 DNA follows: TGTGCCAGCAGCTTAGTTAACGCTAAAACTGAAGCTTTCTTT. As protein: CASSLVNAKTEAFF.

The J gene is TRBJ1-3, the V gene TRBV9; D uncertain. V lost 4 bases, J lost 2 bases, and 13 bases lay in between. CDR3 length: 15 residues. The germline CDR1 and CDR2 sequences are SGDLS and YYNGEE. CDR3 nucleotide sequence: TGTGCCAGCAGCTCCCCCAGACATCCTGGAAACACCATATATTTT. Translating gives CASSSPRHPGNTIYF.

The chain recombines TRBV5-1 with TRBJ1-2, with a tentative D call TRBD1 (6 bases). The V end lost 0 bases, the J end lost 4 bases, and 13 bases lay between the germline ends. The CDR3 consists of 15 residues. CDR1 SGHRS and CDR2 YFSETQ come from the germline V gene. The CDR3 bases are TGCGCCAGCAGCTTGGCAGGGGATCAAATCTATGGCTACACCTTC. It encodes CASSLAGDQIYGYTF. Complete variable domain (other parts from reference TRBV5-1 and TRBJ1-2): KAGVTQTPRYLIKTRGQQVTLSCSPISGHRSVSWYQQTPGQGLQFLFEYFSETQRNKGNFPGRFSGRQFSNSRSEMNVSTLELGDSALYLCASSLAGDQIYGYTFGSGTRLTVV.

The J gene is TRBJ1-4, the V gene TRBV27; 11 bases agree with TRBD1. Germline CDR1 MNHEY, CDR2 SMNVEV (reference sequence). The trim removed 9 bases at V and 6 bases at J, leaving 3 bases unmatched. This CDR3 has 13 amino acids. This chain's CDR3 is CASAGQGDEKLFF. The CDR3 coding sequence is TGTGCCAGTGCGGGACAGGGGGATGAAAAACTGTTTTTT.

Here the CDR3 DNA reads TGCGCCAGCAGCCAAGGGCTAGGGACATTCAATCAGCCCCAGCATTTT. Protein: CASSQGLGTFNQPQHF. The chain carries TRBV4-1 and TRBJ1-5, with D maybe TRBD1 (6 bases). V shed 1 base and J shed 3 bases, with 13 bases lying between them. The germline gives CDR1 MGHRA, CDR2 YSYEKL. The CDR3 loop spans 16 amino acids.

This clone was observed once. The V and J genes are TRBV5-1 and TRBJ2-3; D gene uncertain. The CDR3 is 13 amino acids. The germline gives CDR1 SGHRS, CDR2 YFSETQ. V was pared by 3 bases and J by 0 bases, with 5 bases between. CDR3 sequence reads: CASSWQSTDTQYF. The DNA of the CDR3 is TGCGCCAGCAGCTGGCAAAGCACAGATACGCAGTATTTT.

The chain recombines TRBV29-1 with TRBJ2-1; weak D call: TRBD1 (5 bases). CDR3 size: 14 residues. V was pared by 1 base and J by 2 bases, with 9 bases between. The germline gives CDR1 SQVTM, CDR2 ANQGSEA. The CDR3 loop is CSVEARQTYNEQFF. The CDR3 bases are TGCAGCGTTGAAGCCAGACAGACCTACAATGAGCAGTTCTTC.

This sequence joins TRBV6-5 and TRBJ1-5; a weak D match, TRBD1 (6 bases). There are 15 residues in the CDR3. V gave up 6 bases and J gave up 5 bases, with 17 bases separating them. CDR1 and CDR2 from the germline V gene are MNHEY and SVGAGI. The CDR3 coding sequence is TGTGCCAGCAGGGATGGGACAACCCGTGATCAGCCCCAGCATTTT. Translation gives CASRDGTTRDQPQHF.